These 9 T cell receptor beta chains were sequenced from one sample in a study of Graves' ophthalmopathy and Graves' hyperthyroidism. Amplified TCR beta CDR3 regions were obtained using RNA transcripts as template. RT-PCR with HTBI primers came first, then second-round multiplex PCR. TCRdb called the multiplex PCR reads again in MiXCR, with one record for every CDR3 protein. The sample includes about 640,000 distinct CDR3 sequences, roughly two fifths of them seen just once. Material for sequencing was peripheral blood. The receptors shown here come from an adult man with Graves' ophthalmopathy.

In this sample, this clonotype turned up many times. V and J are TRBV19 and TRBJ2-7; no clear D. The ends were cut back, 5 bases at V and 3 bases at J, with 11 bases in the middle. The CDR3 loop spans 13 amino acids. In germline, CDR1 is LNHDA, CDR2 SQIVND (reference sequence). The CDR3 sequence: CASSYDRHYEQYF. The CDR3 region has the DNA TGTGCCAGTAGTTACGACCGACACTACGAGCAGTACTTC.

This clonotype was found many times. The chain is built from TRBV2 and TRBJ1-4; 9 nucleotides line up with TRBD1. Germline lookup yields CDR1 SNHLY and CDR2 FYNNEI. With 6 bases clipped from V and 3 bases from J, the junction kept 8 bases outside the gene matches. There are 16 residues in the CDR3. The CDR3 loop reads CASRLYRGPANEKLFF. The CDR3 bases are TGTGCCAGCAGACTATACAGGGGGCCTGCTAATGAAAAACTGTTTTTT.

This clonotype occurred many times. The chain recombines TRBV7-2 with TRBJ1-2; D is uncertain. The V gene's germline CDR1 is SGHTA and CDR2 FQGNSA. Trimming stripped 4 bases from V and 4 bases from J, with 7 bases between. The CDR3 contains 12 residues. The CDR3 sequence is CASSSPGYGYTF. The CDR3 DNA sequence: TGTGCCAGCAGCTCCCCGGGCTATGGCTACACCTTC.

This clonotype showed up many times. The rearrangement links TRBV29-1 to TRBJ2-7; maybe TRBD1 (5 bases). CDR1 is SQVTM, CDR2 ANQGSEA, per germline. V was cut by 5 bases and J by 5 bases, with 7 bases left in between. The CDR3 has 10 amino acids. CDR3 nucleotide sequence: TGCAGCGTTTCACAGGACGAGCAGTACTTC. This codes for CSVSQDEQYF.

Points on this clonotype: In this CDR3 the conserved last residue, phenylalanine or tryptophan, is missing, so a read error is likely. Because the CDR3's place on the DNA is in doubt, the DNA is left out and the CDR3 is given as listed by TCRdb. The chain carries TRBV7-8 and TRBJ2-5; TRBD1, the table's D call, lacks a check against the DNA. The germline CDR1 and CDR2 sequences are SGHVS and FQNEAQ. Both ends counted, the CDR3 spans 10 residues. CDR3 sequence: CASSPGTRGV.

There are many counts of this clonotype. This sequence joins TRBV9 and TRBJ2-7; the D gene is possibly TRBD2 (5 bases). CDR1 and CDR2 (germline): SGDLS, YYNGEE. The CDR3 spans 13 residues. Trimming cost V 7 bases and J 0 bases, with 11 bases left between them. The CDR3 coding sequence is TGTGCCAGCGGGAGAGGAGGCTCCTACGAGCAGTACTTC. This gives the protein CASGRGGSYEQYF.

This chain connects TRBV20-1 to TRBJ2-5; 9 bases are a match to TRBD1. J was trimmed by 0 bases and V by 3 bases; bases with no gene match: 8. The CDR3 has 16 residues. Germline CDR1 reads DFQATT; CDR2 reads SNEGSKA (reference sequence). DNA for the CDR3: TGCAGTGCTAGGGACGGACAGGGGACCTACCAAGAGACCCAGTACTTC. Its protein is CSARDGQGTYQETQYF.

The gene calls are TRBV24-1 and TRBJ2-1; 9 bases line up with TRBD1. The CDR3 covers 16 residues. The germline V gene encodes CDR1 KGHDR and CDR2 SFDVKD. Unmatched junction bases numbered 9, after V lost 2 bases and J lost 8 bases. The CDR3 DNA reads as TGTGCCACCAGTGATTCCGGGACAGGGACTGGGGATGAGCAGTTCTTC. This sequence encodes CATSDSGTGTGDEQFF.

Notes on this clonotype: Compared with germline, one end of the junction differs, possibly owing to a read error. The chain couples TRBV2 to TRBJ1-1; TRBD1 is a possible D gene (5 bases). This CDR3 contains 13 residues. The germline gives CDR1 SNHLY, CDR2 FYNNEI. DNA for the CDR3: TGTACCAGCAGAGGAAGGGGTCAAACTGAAGCTTTCTTT. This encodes CTSRGRGQTEAFF.